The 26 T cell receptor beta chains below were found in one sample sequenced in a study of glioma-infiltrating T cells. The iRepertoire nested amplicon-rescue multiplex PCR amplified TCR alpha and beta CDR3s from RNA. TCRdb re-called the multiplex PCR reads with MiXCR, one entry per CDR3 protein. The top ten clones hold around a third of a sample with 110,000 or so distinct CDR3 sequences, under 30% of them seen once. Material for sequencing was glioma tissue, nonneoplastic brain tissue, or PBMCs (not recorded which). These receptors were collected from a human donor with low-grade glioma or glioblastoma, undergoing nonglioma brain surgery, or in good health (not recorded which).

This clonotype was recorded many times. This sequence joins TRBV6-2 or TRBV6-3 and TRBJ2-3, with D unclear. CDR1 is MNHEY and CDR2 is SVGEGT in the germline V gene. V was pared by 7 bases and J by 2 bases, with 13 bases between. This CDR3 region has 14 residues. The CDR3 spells CASTIGPTTDTQYF. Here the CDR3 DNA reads TGTGCCAGCACAATCGGACCGACCACAGATACGCAGTATTTT.

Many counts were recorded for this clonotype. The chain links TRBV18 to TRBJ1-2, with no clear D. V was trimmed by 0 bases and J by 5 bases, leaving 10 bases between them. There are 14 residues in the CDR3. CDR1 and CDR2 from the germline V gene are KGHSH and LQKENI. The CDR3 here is CASSPPPDQYGYTF. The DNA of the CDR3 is TGTGCCAGCTCACCACCCCCGGACCAATATGGCTACACCTTC.

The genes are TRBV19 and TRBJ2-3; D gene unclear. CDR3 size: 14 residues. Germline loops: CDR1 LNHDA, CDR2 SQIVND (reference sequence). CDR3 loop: CGTAKPQATDTQYF. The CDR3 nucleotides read TGTGGCACCGCAAAACCCCAGGCCACAGATACGCAGTATTTT.

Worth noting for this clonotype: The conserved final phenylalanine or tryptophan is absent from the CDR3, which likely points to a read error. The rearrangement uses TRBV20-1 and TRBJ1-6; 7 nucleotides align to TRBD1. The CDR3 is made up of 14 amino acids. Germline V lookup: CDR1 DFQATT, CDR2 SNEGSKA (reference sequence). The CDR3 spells CSARQRDSNSPLHS. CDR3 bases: TGCAGTGCTAGACAACGGGACAGTAATTCGCCCCTCCACTCT.

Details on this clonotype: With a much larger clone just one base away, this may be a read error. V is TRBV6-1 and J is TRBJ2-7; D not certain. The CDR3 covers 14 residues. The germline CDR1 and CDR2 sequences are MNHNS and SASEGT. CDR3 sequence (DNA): TGTGCCAGCAGGCTAATTCCTGCAACCTACAAGCAGTACTTC. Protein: CASRLIPATYKQYF.

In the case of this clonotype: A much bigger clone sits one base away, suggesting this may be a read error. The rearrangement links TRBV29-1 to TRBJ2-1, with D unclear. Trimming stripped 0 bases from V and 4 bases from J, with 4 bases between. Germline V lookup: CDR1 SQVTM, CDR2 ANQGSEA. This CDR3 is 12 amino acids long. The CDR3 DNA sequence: TGCAGCGTTGAAGACGGATACAATGAGCAGTTCTTC. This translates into CSVEDGYNEQFF.

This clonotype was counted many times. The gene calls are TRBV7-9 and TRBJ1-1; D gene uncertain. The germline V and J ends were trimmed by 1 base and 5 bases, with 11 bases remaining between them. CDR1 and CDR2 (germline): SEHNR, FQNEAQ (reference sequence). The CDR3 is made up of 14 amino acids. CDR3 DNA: TGTGCCAGCAGCTTAGAACTGGGGAGAACTGAAGCTTTCTTT. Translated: CASSLELGRTEAFF.

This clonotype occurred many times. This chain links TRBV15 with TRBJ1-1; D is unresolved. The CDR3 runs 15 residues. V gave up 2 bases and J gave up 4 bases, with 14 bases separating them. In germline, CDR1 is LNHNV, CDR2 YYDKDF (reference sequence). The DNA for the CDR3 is TGTGCCACCAGCAGATACACGGGGAGAGTCACTGAAGCTTTCTTT. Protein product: CATSRYTGRVTEAFF.

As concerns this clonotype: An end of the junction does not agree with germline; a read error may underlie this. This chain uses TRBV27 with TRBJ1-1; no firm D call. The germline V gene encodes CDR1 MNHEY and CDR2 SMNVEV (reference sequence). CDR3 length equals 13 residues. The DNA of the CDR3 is TGTGCCAGCAGGCTCCAGAGGAACACTGAAGCTTTATTC. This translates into CASRLQRNTEALF.

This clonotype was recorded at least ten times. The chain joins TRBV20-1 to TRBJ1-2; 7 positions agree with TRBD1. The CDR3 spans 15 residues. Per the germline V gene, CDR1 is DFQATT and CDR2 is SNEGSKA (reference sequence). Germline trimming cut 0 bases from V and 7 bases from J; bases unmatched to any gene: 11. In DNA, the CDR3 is TGCAGTGCTAGAGAACCGACAGGGAACTACTGTGGCTACACCTTC. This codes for CSAREPTGNYCGYTF.

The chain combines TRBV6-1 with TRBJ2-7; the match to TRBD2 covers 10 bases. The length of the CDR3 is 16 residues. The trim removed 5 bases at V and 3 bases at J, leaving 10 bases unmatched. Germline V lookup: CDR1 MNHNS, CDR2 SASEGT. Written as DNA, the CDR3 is TGTGCCAGCAGTTCGGCCGGACTAGCGGTGAGCTACGAGCAGTACTTC. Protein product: CASSSAGLAVSYEQYF.

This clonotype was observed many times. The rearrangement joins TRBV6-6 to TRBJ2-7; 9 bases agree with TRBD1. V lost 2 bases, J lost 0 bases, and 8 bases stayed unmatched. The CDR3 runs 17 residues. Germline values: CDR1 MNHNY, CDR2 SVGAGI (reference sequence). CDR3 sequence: CASSYLSAGQGSYEQYF. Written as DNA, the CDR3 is TGTGCCAGCAGTTACCTCTCGGCGGGACAGGGCTCCTACGAGCAGTACTTC.

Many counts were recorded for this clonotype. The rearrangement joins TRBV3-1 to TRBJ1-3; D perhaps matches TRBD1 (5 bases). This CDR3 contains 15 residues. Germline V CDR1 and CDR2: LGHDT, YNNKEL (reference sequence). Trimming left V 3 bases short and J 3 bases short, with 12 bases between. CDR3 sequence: CASSQTWGDGNTIYF. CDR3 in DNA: TGTGCCAGCAGCCAGACCTGGGGGGATGGAAACACCATATATTTT.

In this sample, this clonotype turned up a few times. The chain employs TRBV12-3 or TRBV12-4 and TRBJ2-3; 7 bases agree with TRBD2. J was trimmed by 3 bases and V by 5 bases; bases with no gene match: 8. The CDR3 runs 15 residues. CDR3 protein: CASSPQRGRTDTQYF. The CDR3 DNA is TGTGCCAGCAGTCCCCAGCGGGGAAGGACAGATACGCAGTATTTT.

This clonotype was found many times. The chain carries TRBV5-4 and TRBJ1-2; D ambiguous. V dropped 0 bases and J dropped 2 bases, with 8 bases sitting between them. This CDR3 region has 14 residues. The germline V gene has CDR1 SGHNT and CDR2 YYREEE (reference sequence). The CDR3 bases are TGTGCCAGCAGCTTGGAGTCGGGAAACTATGGCTACACCTTC. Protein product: CASSLESGNYGYTF.

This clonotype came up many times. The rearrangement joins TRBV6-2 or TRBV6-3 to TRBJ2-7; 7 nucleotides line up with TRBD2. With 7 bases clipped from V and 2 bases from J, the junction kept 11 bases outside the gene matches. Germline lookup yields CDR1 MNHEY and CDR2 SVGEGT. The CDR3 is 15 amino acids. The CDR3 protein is CASTPVGGRTYEQYF. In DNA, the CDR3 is TGTGCCAGCACGCCCGTGGGAGGGCGGACCTACGAGCAGTACTTC.

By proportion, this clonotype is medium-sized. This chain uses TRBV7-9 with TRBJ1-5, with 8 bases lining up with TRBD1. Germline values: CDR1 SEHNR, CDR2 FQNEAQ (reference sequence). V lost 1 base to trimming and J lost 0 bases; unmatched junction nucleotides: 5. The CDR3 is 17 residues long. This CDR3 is CASSLDGTGYSNQPQHF. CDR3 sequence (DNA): TGTGCCAGCAGCTTAGACGGGACAGGATATAGCAATCAGCCCCAGCATTTT.

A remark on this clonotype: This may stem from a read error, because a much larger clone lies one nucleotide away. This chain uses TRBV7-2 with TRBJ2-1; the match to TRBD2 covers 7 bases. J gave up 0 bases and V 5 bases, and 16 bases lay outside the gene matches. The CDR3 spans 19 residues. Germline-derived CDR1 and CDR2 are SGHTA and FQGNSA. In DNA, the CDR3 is TGTGCCAGCAGCCCACGACTAGCTACGATGCTTAGCTCCTACAATGAGCAGTTCTTC. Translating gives CASSPRLATMLSSYNEQFF.

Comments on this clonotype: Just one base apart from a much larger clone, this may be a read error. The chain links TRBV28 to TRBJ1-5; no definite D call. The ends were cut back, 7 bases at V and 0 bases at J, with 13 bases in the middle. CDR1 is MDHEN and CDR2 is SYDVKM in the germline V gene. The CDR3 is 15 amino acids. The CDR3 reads CASTLWANSNQPQHF. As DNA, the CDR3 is TGTGCCAGCACCCTCTGGGCAAATAGCAATCAGCCCCAGCATTTT.

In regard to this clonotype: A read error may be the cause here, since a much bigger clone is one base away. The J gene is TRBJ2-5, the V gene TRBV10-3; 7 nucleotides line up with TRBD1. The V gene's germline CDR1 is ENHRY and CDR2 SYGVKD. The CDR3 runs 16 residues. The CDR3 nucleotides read TGTGCCATCAGTCCGTTTTCAGGGGGTTCCCAAAAGACCCAGTACTTC. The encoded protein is CAISPFSGGSQKTQYF.

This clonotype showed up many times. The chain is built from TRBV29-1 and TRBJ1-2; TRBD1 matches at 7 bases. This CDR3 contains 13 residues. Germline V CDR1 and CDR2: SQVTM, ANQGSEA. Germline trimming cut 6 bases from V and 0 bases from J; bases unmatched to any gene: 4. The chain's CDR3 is CSVTGTANYGYTF. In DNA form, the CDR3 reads TGCAGCGTGACCGGGACAGCTAACTATGGCTACACCTTC.

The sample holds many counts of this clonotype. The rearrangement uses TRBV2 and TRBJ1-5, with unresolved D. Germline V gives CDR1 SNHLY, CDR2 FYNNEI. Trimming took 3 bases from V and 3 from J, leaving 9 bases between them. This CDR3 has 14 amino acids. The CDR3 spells CASSDRQYNQPQHF. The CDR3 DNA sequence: TGTGCCAGCAGTGATAGGCAGTACAATCAGCCCCAGCATTTT. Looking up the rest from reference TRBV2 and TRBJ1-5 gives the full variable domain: EPEVTQTPSHQVTQMGQEVILRCVPISNHLYFYWYRQILGQKVEFLVSFYNNEISEKSEIFDDQFSVERPDGSNFTLKIRSTKLEDSAMYFCASSDRQYNQPQHFGDGTRLSIL.

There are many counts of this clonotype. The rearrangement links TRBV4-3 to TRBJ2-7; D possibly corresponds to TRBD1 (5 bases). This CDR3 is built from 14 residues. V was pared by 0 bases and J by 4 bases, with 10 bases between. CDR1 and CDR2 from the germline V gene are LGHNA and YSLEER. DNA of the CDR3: TGCGCCAGCAGCCAAGATAGGACAAGGTACGAGCAGTACTTC. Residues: CASSQDRTRYEQYF.

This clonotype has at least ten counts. CDR3: CSARDRNLSYNSPLHF. CDR3 sequence (DNA): TGCAGTGCTAGAGATAGAAATCTCTCCTATAATTCACCCCTCCACTTT. The chain joins TRBV20-1 to TRBJ1-6, with D hard to call. Germline-derived CDR1 and CDR2 are DFQATT and SNEGSKA (reference sequence). Trimming pared 0 bases from V and 0 bases from J, leaving 9 bases between. The CDR3 covers 16 residues.

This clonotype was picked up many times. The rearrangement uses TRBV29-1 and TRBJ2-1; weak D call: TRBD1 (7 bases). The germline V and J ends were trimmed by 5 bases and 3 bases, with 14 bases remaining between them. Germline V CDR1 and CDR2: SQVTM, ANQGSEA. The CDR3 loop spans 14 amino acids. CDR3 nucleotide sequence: TGCAGCGTTACCGGGACAGCGGGCTACAATGAGCAGTTCTTC. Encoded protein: CSVTGTAGYNEQFF.

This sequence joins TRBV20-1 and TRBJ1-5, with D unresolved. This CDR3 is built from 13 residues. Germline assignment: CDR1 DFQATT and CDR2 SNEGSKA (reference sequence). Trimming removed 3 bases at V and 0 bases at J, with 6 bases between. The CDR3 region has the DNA TGCAGTGCTAGGCCAGATAGCAATCAGCCCCAGCATTTT. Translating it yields CSARPDSNQPQHF.